This T cell receptor (beta chain) was documented in a study of post-analysis software for immune sequencing data. Germline-derived CDR1 and CDR2 are SGHTA and FQGNSA. V was pared by 3 bases and J by 6 bases, with 6 bases of the junction left unmatched. The length of the CDR3 is 14 residues. Overall study findings and caveats: Elevated frequency relative to controls characterized four or five TRBV segments in patients, TRBV5-6, TRBV5-1 and TRBV20-1 among them. Controls significantly exceeded multiple sclerosis patients in normalized Chao1 diversity.

cDNA libraries for TCR beta contained unique molecular identifiers. The yield from roughly 1 to 10 million T cells was 500,000 or so cDNA molecules in total. TCRdb ran MiXCR on the PCR reads and lists one entry per CDR3 protein. The profile shows hundreds of thousands of distinct CDR3 sequences, 30% of them singletons. This clonotype turned up a few times. No antigen is known for it. This chain joins TRBV7-2 and TRBJ1-2, with 8 bases fitting TRBD1. The origin of this receptor is a girl aged 10-17 years with multiple sclerosis. Material: blood. CDR3 region: CASSFNQGANGYTF. CDR3 nucleotides: TGTGCCAGCAGCTTTAACCAGGGGGCTAATGGCTACACCTTC.